These 29 T cell receptor beta chains came from one sample sequenced in a study of T cells in Graves' hyperthyroidism and ophthalmopathy. Researchers took RNA transcripts and amplified the TCR beta CDR3 regions from them. First-round RT-PCR with HTBI primers amplified the TCR CDR3 region. TCRdb recomputed calls from the multiplex PCR reads with MiXCR, one row per CDR3 protein. Found here are 300,000 to 450,000 distinct CDR3 sequences, approximately 14% of them singletons; the top ten hold approximately 10%. The sample consisted of blood. These receptor sequences come from a woman aged 55-69 years with Graves' hyperthyroidism.

The chain couples TRBV7-3 to TRBJ2-3; 9 nucleotides match TRBD1. The V gene's germline CDR1 is SGHTA and CDR2 FQGTGA. CDR3 size: 16 residues. The V gene end was trimmed by 4 bases and the J gene end by 5 bases; junction bases not matched to a gene: 10. The CDR3 DNA reads TGTGCCAGCAGCTCCGACCTCAACAGGGGGCTAGATACGCAGTATTTT. The encoded protein is CASSSDLNRGLDTQYF.

This clonotype came up many times. This chain connects TRBV5-1 to TRBJ1-3; D ambiguous. V gave up 4 bases and J gave up 0 bases, with 14 bases separating them. The CDR3 loop spans 16 amino acids. Germline V gene data show CDR1 as SGHRS and CDR2 as YFSETQ. The CDR3, as DNA: TGCGCCAGCAGCGTGACGGAACTATACTCTGGAAACACCATATATTTT. Translated: CASSVTELYSGNTIYF. Looking up the rest from reference TRBV5-1 and TRBJ1-3 gives the full variable domain: KAGVTQTPRYLIKTRGQQVTLSCSPISGHRSVSWYQQTPGQGLQFLFEYFSETQRNKGNFPGRFSGRQFSNSRSEMNVSTLELGDSALYLCASSVTELYSGNTIYFGEGSWLTVV.

This chain uses TRBV28 with TRBJ1-1; D not resolved. The V gene's germline CDR1 is MDHEN and CDR2 SYDVKM. The CDR3 spans 12 residues. With 3 bases removed from V and 7 bases from J, the gap between germline ends came to 9 bases. The chain's CDR3 is CASSLPVREAFF. CDR3 sequence (DNA): TGTGCCAGCAGTTTGCCCGTGCGTGAAGCTTTCTTT.

This clonotype was recorded a few times. The chain uses TRBV12-3 or TRBV12-4 and TRBJ2-3; 8 bases line up with TRBD1. V was clipped by 6 bases and J by 3 bases; unmatched bases: 5. The CDR3 runs to 14 residues. CDR3 amino acids: CASRQTGGTDTQYF. The CDR3 DNA reads as TGTGCCAGCAGGCAAACAGGGGGGACAGATACGCAGTATTTT.

This clonotype was counted at least ten times. The chain recombines TRBV20-1 with TRBJ2-7, with TRBD2 matching over 11 bases. V lost 0 bases, J lost 6 bases, and 4 bases stayed unmatched. CDR1 DFQATT and CDR2 SNEGSKA come from the germline V gene (reference sequence). The CDR3 consists of 14 residues. This CDR3 is CSARDYLAGGEQYF. The DNA of the CDR3 is TGCAGTGCTAGAGATTACCTAGCGGGAGGCGAGCAGTACTTC.

This clonotype was counted many times. The CDR3 here is CATRIFGGNEAATRTEAFF. The CDR3 DNA follows: TGTGCCACCAGAATATTCGGGGGCAACGAGGCCGCAACGAGGACTGAAGCTTTCTTT. The chain carries TRBV15 and TRBJ1-1; possible D gene TRBD1, 6 bases. Trimming pared 6 bases from V and 5 bases from J, leaving 31 bases between. Germline loops: CDR1 LNHNV, CDR2 YYDKDF (reference sequence). This CDR3 comprises 19 residues.

The chain joins TRBV6-6 to TRBJ2-1, with TRBD2 matching 9 bases. This CDR3 region has 15 residues. Germline CDR1 and CDR2: MNHNY and SVGAGI (reference sequence). The ends lost 2 bases at V and 3 bases at J; junction bases unmatched: 2. The DNA of the CDR3 is TGTGCCAGCAGTTACGGTAGCGGGAGCTACAATGAGCAGTTCTTC. Encoded protein: CASSYGSGSYNEQFF.

The chain employs TRBV29-1 and TRBJ2-7; TRBD2 might be the D (6 bases). The germline CDR1 and CDR2 sequences are SQVTM and ANQGSEA. CDR3 size: 12 residues. V lost 7 bases, J lost 5 bases, and 15 bases lay in between. The DNA of the CDR3 is TGCAGCGCCCATGCGACTAGTAACGAGCAGTACTTC. Translating it yields CSAHATSNEQYF.

This clonotype was detected many times. The gene calls are TRBV12-3 or TRBV12-4 and TRBJ1-6; D uncertain. The ends were cut back, 8 bases at V and 0 bases at J, with 8 bases in the middle. The CDR3 totals 14 residues. The CDR3 here is CASRLSSYNSPLHF. The CDR3 region has the DNA TGTGCCAGCCGGCTAAGCTCCTATAATTCACCCCTCCACTTT.

The sample holds a few counts of this clonotype. The V and J genes are TRBV14 and TRBJ2-7; a possible D gene is TRBD2 (6 bases). The CDR3 has 14 residues. Germline V lookup: CDR1 SGHDN, CDR2 FVKESK. Trimming cost V 5 bases and J 6 bases, with 17 bases left between them. CDR3: CASSSRPGATEQYF. Here the CDR3 DNA reads TGTGCCAGCAGCTCCCGTCCGGGAGCAACCGAGCAGTACTTC.

The rearrangement uses TRBV5-6 and TRBJ2-3; either TRBD1 or TRBD2 may supply D (6 bases each). Deletions cut 4 bases from V and 0 bases from J, with 27 bases between. Germline loops: CDR1 SGHDT, CDR2 YYEEEE. The CDR3 is 20 residues long. The CDR3 loop reads CASSRLAGQHLSGSTDTQYF. CDR3 bases: TGTGCCAGCAGCCGACTCGCTGGACAGCATCTTAGCGGTAGCACAGATACGCAGTATTTT.

This clonotype was recorded at least ten times. The chain joins TRBV5-7 to TRBJ1-2; 7 nucleotides agree with TRBD1. TRBV5-7 is flagged as an ORF with uncertain function. The CDR3 is made up of 13 amino acids. The junction had 6 bases not matched to a gene; V was cut back by 6 bases and J by 4 bases. The DNA for the CDR3 is TGTGCCAGCACCCCGCCAGGGGGCTATGGCTACACCTTC. As protein: CASTPPGGYGYTF.

As for this clonotype: Just one base apart from a much larger clone, this may be a read error. This chain links TRBV12-3 or TRBV12-4 with TRBJ1-5, with no clear D. V was shortened by 3 bases and J by 5 bases, with 8 bases between the two germline ends. The CDR3 covers 13 residues. In DNA, the CDR3 is TGTGCCAGCAGTTTTGGATCCTATCAGCCCCAGCATTTT. Translation: CASSFGSYQPQHF.

This clonotype showed up just a few times. V and J are TRBV19 and TRBJ1-1, with 7 bases aligning to TRBD1. V trimming: 9 bases; J trimming: 1 base; junction bases outside the gene matches: 11. The CDR3 runs to 15 residues. Per germline, CDR1 LNHDA and CDR2 SQIVND (reference sequence). The CDR3 DNA is TGTGCCAGCCTCCCGCCCAGGGGGTCGAACACTGAAGCTTTCTTT. Encoded protein: CASLPPRGSNTEAFF.

This clonotype has more than one count but fewer than ten. J is TRBJ2-5 and V is TRBV7-3, with D unclear. CDR3 size: 16 residues. The germline V gene encodes CDR1 SGHTA and CDR2 FQGTGA. V lost 2 bases and J lost 4, with 17 bases in between. CDR3 nucleotides: TGTGCCAGCAGCTTAGGTTATAGTCTCGACCTAGAGACCCAGTACTTC. It codes for CASSLGYSLDLETQYF.

This clonotype appeared many times. The V call is TRBV20-1, the J call TRBJ1-5; 7 bases align to TRBD1. CDR3 size: 14 residues. Germline V gives CDR1 DFQATT, CDR2 SNEGSKA (reference sequence). J was trimmed by 1 base and V by 4 bases; bases with no gene match: 4. CDR3 in amino acids: CSAITGASNQPQHF. Here the CDR3 DNA reads TGCAGTGCTATAACAGGGGCGAGCAATCAGCCCCAGCATTTT.

This clonotype has just a few counts. This sequence joins TRBV30 and TRBJ2-6; no firm D call. V was cut by 4 bases and J by 2 bases, with 15 bases left in between. Germline CDR1 is GTSNPN and CDR2 is SVGIG (reference sequence). The CDR3 totals 16 residues. CDR3: CAWTKTATPGANVLTF. In DNA form, the CDR3 reads TGTGCCTGGACCAAGACGGCCACCCCTGGGGCCAACGTCCTGACTTTC.

This chain joins TRBV7-9 and TRBJ2-7; 11 nucleotides line up with TRBD2. This CDR3 has 15 amino acids. Germline lookup yields CDR1 SEHNR and CDR2 FQNEAQ (reference sequence). Unmatched junction bases numbered 10, after V lost 5 bases and J lost 7 bases. The chain's CDR3 is CASSPGLADLLEQYF. The CDR3 DNA sequence: TGTGCCAGCAGCCCGGGACTAGCGGACTTACTTGAGCAGTACTTC. Drawing the rest from reference TRBV7-9 and TRBJ2-7, the complete variable domain is DTGVSQNPRHKITKRGQNVTFRCDPISEHNRLYWYRQTLGQGPEFLTYFQNEAQLEKSRLLSDRFSAERPKGSFSTLEIQRTEQGDSAMYLCASSPGLADLLEQYFGPGTRLTVT.

This clonotype was recorded at least ten times. The rearrangement links TRBV12-3 or TRBV12-4 to TRBJ1-6, with D hard to call. CDR3 length: 14 residues. Trimming took off 2 bases at V and 8 bases at J, with 10 bases between the two ends. The CDR3 loop is CASSLRPEDSPLHF. Here the CDR3 DNA reads TGTGCCAGCAGTTTACGGCCCGAGGATTCACCCCTCCACTTT.

The table lists this clonotype with many counts. The chain has TRBV6-1 and TRBJ1-3, with 7 positions matching TRBD1. This CDR3 is 14 amino acids long. V shed 6 bases and J 3 bases; nucleotides not matched to a gene: 5. Germline V gene data show CDR1 as MNHNS and CDR2 as SASEGT. The DNA of the CDR3 is TGTGCCAGCAGACCCGACAGGGTTGGAAACACCATATATTTT. It is translated as CASRPDRVGNTIYF.

This clonotype was detected ten times or more. This chain joins TRBV20-1 and TRBJ2-1, with D tentatively TRBD2 (5 bases). In germline, CDR1 is DFQATT, CDR2 SNEGSKA (reference sequence). Deletions cut 6 bases from V and 15 bases from J, with 24 bases between. This CDR3 contains 13 residues. In DNA, the CDR3 is TGCAGTGCCACTAGGGTTTTAGCGAGTGGGCTGTTCTTC. Amino acid sequence: CSATRVLASGLFF.

This clonotype occurred many times. The chain recombines TRBV3-1 with TRBJ2-7; 11 nucleotides agree with TRBD2. Germline CDR1 is LGHDT and CDR2 is YNNKEL (reference sequence). V shed 4 bases, J shed 3 bases, and the junction held 8 bases outside the gene matches. The CDR3 covers 16 residues. CDR3 region: CASSPKELAGGYEQYF. CDR3 nucleotide sequence: TGTGCCAGCAGCCCGAAGGAGCTAGCGGGAGGCTACGAGCAGTACTTC.

The sample holds many counts of this clonotype. The chain carries TRBV20-1 and TRBJ2-5; D is possibly TRBD1 or TRBD2 (5 bases each). Germline loops: CDR1 DFQATT, CDR2 SNEGSKA (reference sequence). Trimming left V 3 bases short and J 6 bases short, with 14 bases between. The CDR3 has 13 residues. CDR3 DNA sequence: TGCAGTGCTAGGGGGGTAGGCATACAGACCCAGTACTTC. It encodes CSARGVGIQTQYF.

This clonotype came up a few times. This sequence may be a read error, since a much larger clone differs from it by one base. J is TRBJ2-3 and V is TRBV7-3; TRBD1 is a possible D gene (7 bases). This CDR3 has 15 amino acids. CDR1 is SGHTA, CDR2 FQGTGA, per germline. V was trimmed by 4 bases and J by 6 bases, leaving 17 bases between them. DNA of the CDR3: TGTGCCAGCAGCTCAGGCGGAGGGGGCCTCGATACGCAGTATTTT. This encodes CASSSGGGGLDTQYF.

This clonotype has ten or more counts. The rearrangement joins TRBV28 to TRBJ1-5, with 9 positions matching TRBD1. Germline V lookup: CDR1 MDHEN, CDR2 SYDVKM. V gave up 5 bases and J gave up 6 bases; unmatched junction bases: 5. The CDR3 consists of 14 residues. The CDR3 spells CASSPGQGAQPQHF. The CDR3 nucleotides read TGTGCCAGCAGTCCGGGACAGGGAGCTCAGCCCCAGCATTTT.

This clonotype was seen many times. The V and J genes are TRBV18 and TRBJ2-7; 7 bases map to TRBD1. This CDR3 spans 14 amino acids. Germline CDR1 is KGHSH and CDR2 is LQKENI. V trimming: 2 bases; J trimming: 0 bases; junction bases outside the gene matches: 1. The CDR3 loop reads CASSPDRDSYEQYF. The CDR3 bases are TGTGCCAGCTCACCAGACAGGGACTCCTACGAGCAGTACTTC.

This clonotype was seen a handful of times. This chain connects TRBV7-2 to TRBJ2-5; 8 bases map to TRBD2. The CDR3 is 15 residues long. Trimming at V came to 1 base and at J to 2 bases, leaving 3 bases not matched to a gene. The germline V gene encodes CDR1 SGHTA and CDR2 FQGNSA. The CDR3 region has the DNA TGTGCCAGCAGCTTAGTGGCTAGCGGGCAAGAGACCCAGTACTTC. Translated: CASSLVASGQETQYF. Drawing the rest from reference TRBV7-2 and TRBJ2-5, the complete variable domain is GAGVSQSPSNKVTEKGKDVELRCDPISGHTALYWYRQSLGQGLEFLIYFQGNSAPDKSGLPSDRFSAERTGGSVSTLTIQRTQQEDSAVYLCASSLVASGQETQYFGPGTRLLVL.

About this clonotype itself: Since no conserved phenylalanine or tryptophan closes the CDR3, a read error is the likely cause. The rearrangement uses TRBV7-9 and TRBJ2-1, with D perhaps given as TRBD1 or TRBD2 (5 bases each). The germline V gene encodes CDR1 SEHNR and CDR2 FQNEAQ (reference sequence). Trimming removed 1 base from V and 4 bases from J, with 23 bases in between. The length of the CDR3 is 19 residues. CDR3 amino acids: CASSLEGTYSGAYYNEQFL. The CDR3 DNA sequence: TGTGCCAGCAGCTTAGAGGGCACTTACTCCGGGGCCTATTACAATGAGCAGTTCCTC.

At least ten counts were recorded for this clonotype. The CDR3 reads CTSAGEGTDTQYF. In DNA, the CDR3 is TGTACTTCCGCGGGGGAGGGGACAGATACGCAGTATTTT. The chain uses TRBV11-2 and TRBJ2-3; 7 bases are a match to TRBD2. Germline-derived CDR1 and CDR2 are SGHAT and FQNNGV. The CDR3 has 13 amino acids.